These 5 T cell receptor beta chains share one sample of origin, sequenced in a study of T cell changes during pregnancy in multiple sclerosis. Generated by immunoSEQ multiplex PCR, the TCRdb table keeps only in-frame clones and is missing some. The data show 90,000 to 120,000 clones, 90% to 95% seen once. The material sequenced was peripheral blood, taken in the second trimester of pregnancy. The receptors stem from a female donor with multiple sclerosis, enrolled in a pregnancy study.

This chain links TRBV15 with TRBJ2-7; 9 bases align to TRBD2. Germline trimming cut 3 bases from V and 1 base from J; bases unmatched to any gene: 4. Germline V gene lookup returns CDR1 LNHNV and CDR2 YYDKDF (reference sequence). The CDR3 loop spans 15 amino acids. The CDR3 sequence: CATSRSTSGSYEQYF. The CDR3 DNA is TGTGCCACCAGCAGGTCGACTAGCGGTTCCTACGAGCAGTACTTC.

This clone was counted once. The rearrangement uses TRBV7-2 and TRBJ2-2; 9 nucleotides match TRBD1. This CDR3 contains 15 residues. The V and J ends lost 5 bases and 5 bases, in that order; junction bases with no gene match: 6. Germline-derived CDR1 and CDR2 are SGHTA and FQGNSA. The DNA of the CDR3 is TGTGCCAGCAGCAGGGACAGGGAAAGGACCGGGGAGCTGTTTTTT. Encoded protein: CASSRDRERTGELFF.

The rearrangement uses TRBV28 and TRBJ1-2, with TRBD1 as a possible D gene (6 bases). The CDR3 consists of 15 residues. Trimming took 6 bases from V and 0 from J, leaving 14 bases between them. CDR1 and CDR2 (germline): MDHEN, SYDVKM. The CDR3 spells CASRTQGATNYGYTF. CDR3 sequence (DNA): TGTGCCAGCAGGACACAGGGCGCAACTAACTATGGCTACACCTTC.

V usage is TRBV6-1 and J usage is TRBJ2-7; TRBD1 aligns across 7 bases. The J segment lost 6 bases and the V segment lost 5 bases, leaving 10 bases of the junction unmatched. Germline assignment: CDR1 MNHNS and CDR2 SASEGT. There are 14 residues in the CDR3. CDR3 nucleotide sequence: TGTGCCAGCAGTCACGCCAACACAGGGGCCGAGCAGTACTTC. It encodes CASSHANTGAEQYF.

The V call is TRBV9, the J call TRBJ1-4; TRBD1 is a possible D gene (5 bases). Germline V gene lookup returns CDR1 SGDLS and CDR2 YYNGEE. Deletions cut 4 bases from V and 3 bases from J, with 13 bases between. The CDR3 runs to 15 residues. CDR3 bases: TGTGCCAGCAGCTATCAGGGCCGGGCTAATGAAAAACTGTTTTTT. Translation: CASSYQGRANEKLFF.